This T cell receptor beta chain derives from a study of T cell responses to AZD1222 COVID-19 vaccine. V lost 6 bases and J lost 3; bases outside the gene matches: 10. This CDR3 region has 16 residues. The germline gives CDR1 SGHVS, CDR2 FNYEAQ. Generated by immunoSEQ multiplex PCR, the TCRdb table keeps only in-frame clones and is missing some. Among over 130,000 clones, 90% to 95% were seen once, and the ten largest hold approximately 5%. Source: peripheral blood, taken on day 0 of AZD1222 vaccination. The rearrangement joins TRBV7-6 to TRBJ1-3, with 8 bases identical to TRBD1. The source is an adult in good health. The CDR3: CASSRDQGAYGNTIYF. The CDR3 DNA reads TGTGCCAGCAGTCGCGATCAGGGGGCCTATGGAAACACCATATATTTT.